The 20 T cell receptor beta chains given below trace back to one sample, sequenced in a study of blood T cell repertoires in COVID-19. Profiling relied on immunoSEQ multiplex PCR, and the TCRdb table lists in-frame clones only, not all of them. The data show approximately 440,000 clones, with roughly 88% seen just once and about 0.57% held by the top ten. The sample taken for sequencing was PBMCs or T cells enriched from blood (not recorded which). Receptors were obtained from a man younger than 30 who had recovered from COVID-19.

The V and J genes are TRBV5-4 and TRBJ1-6; D is uncertain. The CDR3 is 14 residues long. In germline, CDR1 is SGHNT, CDR2 YYREEE (reference sequence). Trimming cost V 4 bases and J 5 bases, with 10 bases left between them. The DNA for the CDR3 is TGTGCCAGCAGCCACCGGGAAAATAATTCACCCCTCCACTTT. Its protein is CASSHRENNSPLHF.

The chain combines TRBV5-1 with TRBJ1-2, with 10 positions matching TRBD1. Looked up from germline, CDR1 is SGHRS and CDR2 is YFSETQ. V lost 3 bases and J lost 6; bases outside the gene matches: 2. CDR3 length: 13 amino acids. For the CDR3, the DNA is TGCGCCAGCAGCTACGGGACAGGGGATGGCTACACCTTC. Its translation: CASSYGTGDGYTF.

This chain links TRBV13 with TRBJ1-6; D uncertain. Germline assignment: CDR1 PRHDT and CDR2 FYEKMQ (reference sequence). Trimming pared 1 base from V and 6 bases from J, leaving 10 bases between. There are 15 residues in the CDR3. The CDR3 bases are TGTGCCAGCAGCTTAGACAGAAGAAGTAATTCACCCCTCCACTTT. It codes for CASSLDRRSNSPLHF. Full variable domain (remainder filled in from reference TRBV13 and TRBJ1-6): AAGVIQSPRHLIKEKRETATLKCYPIPRHDTVYWYQQGPGQDPQFLISFYEKMQSDKGSIPDRFSAQQFSDYHSELNMSSLELGDSALYFCASSLDRRSNSPLHFGNGTRLTVT.

The chain carries TRBV19 and TRBJ2-3, with 10 bases matching TRBD2. CDR1 LNHDA and CDR2 SQIVND come from the germline V gene (reference sequence). V dropped 5 bases and J dropped 5; count of bases not matched to a gene: 10. This CDR3 has 16 residues. The CDR3 DNA sequence: TGTGCCAGTAGTGTGACTAGCGGGCGCTTTGAAGATACGCAGTATTTT. Its translation: CASSVTSGRFEDTQYF.

The chain joins TRBV30 to TRBJ2-2; TRBD1 is a possible D gene (5 bases). This CDR3 spans 13 amino acids. Germline CDR1 GTSNPN, CDR2 SVGIG (reference sequence). V dropped 5 bases and J dropped 1 base, with 8 bases sitting between them. CDR3 residues: CAWLDRNTGELFF. The CDR3 bases are TGTGCCTGGTTAGACAGGAACACCGGGGAGCTGTTTTTT.

The chain carries TRBV2 and TRBJ2-7; weak D call: TRBD2 (5 bases). V gave up 8 bases and J gave up 1 base, with 9 bases separating them. This CDR3 is 12 amino acids long. Germline V gene lookup returns CDR1 SNHLY and CDR2 FYNNEI. The CDR3 spells CASQAESYEQYF. The CDR3 DNA is TGTGCCAGCCAAGCGGAGTCCTACGAGCAGTACTTC.

This CDR3 reads CASSPQGAWETQYF. In nucleotides, the CDR3 is TGTGCCAGCTCACCACAGGGGGCCTGGGAGACCCAGTACTTC. V gene TRBV18 combines with J gene TRBJ2-5, with 7 bases that match TRBD1. Germline lookup yields CDR1 KGHSH and CDR2 LQKENI. The ends lost 1 base at V and 5 bases at J; junction bases unmatched: 4. The CDR3 totals 14 residues.

This chain links TRBV21-1 with TRBJ1-5; TRBD1 is the table's D call and was not checked against the DNA. TRBV21-1 is annotated as a pseudogene. CDR3 size: 20 residues. The CDR3 coding sequence is TGTGCCAGCAGAGACCAGAAGACCACTATACAGGATTATAGCAATCAGCCCCAGCATTTT. Residues: CASRDQKTTIQDYSNQPQHF.

Comments on this clone: The same CDR3 can be traced to other DNA sequences in this sample. The V and J genes are TRBV6-5 and TRBJ1-6; D remains unclear. CDR3 length equals 14 residues. Germline assignment: CDR1 MNHEY and CDR2 SVGAGI. Trimming took 7 bases from V and 0 from J, leaving 7 bases between them. CDR3 residues: CASTGSSYNSPLHF. Here the CDR3 DNA reads TGTGCCAGCACTGGTAGCTCCTATAATTCACCCCTCCACTTT.

The chain links TRBV9 to TRBJ2-2; TRBD2 might be the D (6 bases). The V gene lost 0 bases and the J gene lost 4 bases, with 16 bases spanning the gap. The CDR3 consists of 17 residues. CDR1 and CDR2 from the germline V gene are SGDLS and YYNGEE. This CDR3 reads CASSVGGVRQITGELFF. CDR3 DNA sequence: TGTGCCAGCAGCGTAGGGGGGGTTCGACAGATCACCGGGGAGCTGTTTTTT.

The chain recombines TRBV15 with TRBJ2-7, with TRBD1 as a possible D gene (6 bases). The germline V gene has CDR1 LNHNV and CDR2 YYDKDF (reference sequence). The V end lost 5 bases, the J end lost 3 bases, and 11 bases lay between the germline ends. The CDR3 totals 13 residues. CDR3 bases: TGTGCCACCAGCGAGGACAGAGGCTACGAGCAGTACTTC. Amino acid sequence: CATSEDRGYEQYF.

The chain uses TRBV19 and TRBJ2-7, with 11 bases matching TRBD1. The germline CDR1 and CDR2 sequences are LNHDA and SQIVND (reference sequence). This CDR3 spans 16 amino acids. V dropped 3 bases and J dropped 4; count of bases not matched to a gene: 8. The CDR3 loop reads CASSIFEGQGVYEQYF. The CDR3 region has the DNA TGTGCCAGTAGTATTTTTGAGGGACAGGGGGTGTACGAGCAGTACTTC.

Comment on this clone: Mismatch with germline at one junction end may stem from a read error. This sequence joins TRBV7-9 and TRBJ2-7; no reliable D call. This CDR3 has 15 amino acids. Germline loops: CDR1 SEHNR, CDR2 FQNEAQ (reference sequence). The CDR3 loop is CVSSLASAISGGQYF. CDR3 coding DNA: TGTGTCAGCAGCTTAGCCTCCGCCATATCTGGCGGGCAGTACTTC.

The chain joins TRBV5-6 to TRBJ1-2, with D hard to call. Germline V gene data show CDR1 as SGHDT and CDR2 as YYEEEE. The CDR3 contains 16 residues. V was trimmed by 2 bases and J by 1 base, leaving 15 bases between them. CDR3 nucleotides: TGTGCCAGCAGCTTCGATAGGAGGGCAGATAACTATGGCTACACCTTC. Residues: CASSFDRRADNYGYTF.

This clone was seen a single time. The CDR3 sequence is CASSSLRDRGFGYTF. CDR3 nucleotide sequence: TGTGCCAGCAGCTCCCTCCGGGACAGGGGCTTTGGCTACACCTTC. The chain couples TRBV7-6 to TRBJ1-2, with 10 bases identical to TRBD1. From germline, CDR1 is SGHVS and CDR2 FNYEAQ. This CDR3 contains 15 residues. V lost 4 bases and J lost 7; bases outside the gene matches: 9.

The chain recombines TRBV2 with TRBJ2-2; possibly TRBD1 for D (6 bases). V lost 7 bases and J 3 bases, leaving 12 bases between the germline ends. This CDR3 spans 14 amino acids. CDR1 SNHLY and CDR2 FYNNEI come from the germline V gene. As DNA, the CDR3 is TGTGCCAGCAAGTGGACAGAGTACACCGGGGAGCTGTTTTTT. It translates to CASKWTEYTGELFF.

The chain links TRBV29-1 to TRBJ1-4, with 9 nucleotides matching TRBD1. This CDR3 spans 14 amino acids. V was pared by 5 bases and J by 8 bases, with 9 bases of the junction left unmatched. Germline CDR1 is SQVTM and CDR2 is ANQGSEA. The CDR3 loop is CSVTKGQGSEKLFF. The CDR3 nucleotides are TGCAGCGTTACTAAGGGACAGGGAAGCGAAAAACTGTTTTTT.

The V gene is TRBV12-2, the J gene TRBJ2-1; the table's D call of TRBD1 was not tested on the DNA. TRBV12-2 constitutes a pseudogene. The CDR3 contains 18 residues. The CDR3 here is CASRLVGRDTHSYNEQFF. The CDR3 DNA sequence: TGTGCAAGTCGCTTAGTAGGCCGAGACACACACTCCTACAATGAGCAGTTCTTC.

J is TRBJ2-7 and V is TRBV3-1 (or the pseudogene TRBV3-2); TRBD2 might be the D (6 bases). Germline V gene lookup returns CDR1 LGHDT and CDR2 YNNKEL (reference sequence). The CDR3 has 15 residues. With 0 bases removed from V and 1 base from J, the gap between germline ends came to 10 bases. This CDR3 is CASSQDPRGSYEQYF. The CDR3 DNA reads as TGTGCCAGCAGCCAAGATCCACGGGGGTCCTACGAGCAGTACTTC.

This chain connects TRBV9 to TRBJ2-7, with 8 bases aligning to TRBD2. This CDR3 has 15 residues. V lost 4 bases to trimming and J lost 4 bases; unmatched junction nucleotides: 10. Germline CDR1 and CDR2: SGDLS and YYNGEE. The CDR3 here is CASSSLAGFVYEQYF. DNA for the CDR3: TGTGCCAGCAGCTCTTTAGCGGGATTCGTATACGAGCAGTACTTC. Full variable domain (rest looked up from reference TRBV9 and TRBJ2-7): DSGVTQTPKHLITATGQRVTLRCSPRSGDLSVYWYQQSLDQGLQFLIQYYNGEERAKGNILERFSAQQFPDLHSELNLSSLELGDSALYFCASSSLAGFVYEQYFGPGTRLTVT.